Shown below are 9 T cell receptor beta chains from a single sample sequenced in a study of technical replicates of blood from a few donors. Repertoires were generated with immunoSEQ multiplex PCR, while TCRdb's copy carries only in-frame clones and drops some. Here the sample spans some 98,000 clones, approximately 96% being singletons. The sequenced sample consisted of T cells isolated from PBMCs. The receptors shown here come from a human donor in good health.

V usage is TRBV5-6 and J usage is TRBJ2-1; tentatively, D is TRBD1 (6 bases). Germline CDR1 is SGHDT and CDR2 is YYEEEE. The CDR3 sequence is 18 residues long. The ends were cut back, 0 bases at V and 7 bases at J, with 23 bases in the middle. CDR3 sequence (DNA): TGTGCCAGCAGCTTGGGGGACAACACTAGGCTTTTGACGAATGAGCAGTTCTTC. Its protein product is CASSLGDNTRLLTNEQFF.

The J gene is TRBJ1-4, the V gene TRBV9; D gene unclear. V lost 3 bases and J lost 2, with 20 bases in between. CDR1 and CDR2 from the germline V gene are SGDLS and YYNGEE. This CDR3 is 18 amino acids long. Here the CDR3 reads CASSAADRTRATNEKLFF. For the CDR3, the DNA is TGTGCCAGCAGCGCAGCGGACCGCACCCGGGCGACTAATGAAAAACTGTTTTTT. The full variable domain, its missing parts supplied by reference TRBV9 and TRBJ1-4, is DSGVTQTPKHLITATGQRVTLRCSPRSGDLSVYWYQQSLDQGLQFLIQYYNGEERAKGNILERFSAQQFPDLHSELNLSSLELGDSALYFCASSAADRTRATNEKLFFGSGTQLSVL.

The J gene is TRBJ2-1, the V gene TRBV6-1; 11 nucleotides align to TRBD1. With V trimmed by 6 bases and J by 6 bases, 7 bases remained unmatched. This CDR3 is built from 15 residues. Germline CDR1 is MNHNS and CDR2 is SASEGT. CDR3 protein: CASSPGTGGSNEQFF. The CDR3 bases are TGTGCCAGCAGCCCCGGGACAGGGGGATCCAATGAGCAGTTCTTC.

In nucleotides, the CDR3 is TGTGCCAGCAGTGGCCTTGGGGCCTCTGGAAACACCATATATTTT. Protein product: CASSGLGASGNTIYF. The rearrangement joins TRBV6-1 to TRBJ1-3; D is perhaps TRBD1 (5 bases). The CDR3 is made up of 15 amino acids. Per the germline V gene, CDR1 is MNHNS and CDR2 is SASEGT. The V and J ends lost 4 bases and 0 bases respectively, with 10 bases between them.

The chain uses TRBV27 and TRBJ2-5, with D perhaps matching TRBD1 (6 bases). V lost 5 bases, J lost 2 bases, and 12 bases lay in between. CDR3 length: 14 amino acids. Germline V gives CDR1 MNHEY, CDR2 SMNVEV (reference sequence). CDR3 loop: CASSPYREQETQYF. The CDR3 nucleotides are TGTGCCAGCAGTCCCTACAGGGAACAAGAGACCCAGTACTTC.

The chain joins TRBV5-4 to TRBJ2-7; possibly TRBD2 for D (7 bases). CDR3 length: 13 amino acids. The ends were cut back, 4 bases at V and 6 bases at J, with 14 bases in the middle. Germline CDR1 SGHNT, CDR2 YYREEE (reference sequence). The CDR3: CASSPQGRGEQYF. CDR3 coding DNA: TGTGCCAGCAGCCCGCAGGGGAGGGGCGAGCAGTACTTC.

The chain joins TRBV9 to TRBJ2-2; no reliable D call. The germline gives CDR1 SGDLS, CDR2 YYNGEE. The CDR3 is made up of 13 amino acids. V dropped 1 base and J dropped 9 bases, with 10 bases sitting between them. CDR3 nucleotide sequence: TGTGCCAGCAGCGTATTGAACGGGTGGGAGCTGTTTTTT. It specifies CASSVLNGWELFF.

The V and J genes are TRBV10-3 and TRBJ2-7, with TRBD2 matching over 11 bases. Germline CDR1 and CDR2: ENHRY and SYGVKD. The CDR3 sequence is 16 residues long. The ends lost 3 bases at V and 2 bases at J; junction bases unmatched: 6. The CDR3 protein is CAISDPGLAVAYEQYF. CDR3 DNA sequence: TGTGCCATCAGTGACCCGGGACTAGCGGTCGCCTACGAGCAGTACTTC.

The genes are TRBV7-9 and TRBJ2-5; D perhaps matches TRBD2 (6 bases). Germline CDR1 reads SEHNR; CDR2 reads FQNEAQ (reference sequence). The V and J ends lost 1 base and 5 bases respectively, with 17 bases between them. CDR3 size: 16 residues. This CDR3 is CASSLGAGTLAETQYF. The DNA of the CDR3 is TGTGCCAGCAGCTTAGGGGCCGGGACTCTGGCCGAGACCCAGTACTTC.